Listed here are 7 T cell receptor beta chains from one sample, sequenced in a study of post-analysis software for immune sequencing data. Each TCR beta cDNA library carried unique molecular identifiers. TCRdb called the PCR reads again in MiXCR, with one record for every CDR3 protein. The sample lists about 260,000 distinct CDR3 sequences; 36% were seen once. Study results and limitations: With TRBV5-6, TRBV5-1 and TRBV20-1 included, 4 or 5 TRBV segments were more frequent in patients than in controls.

The antigens these receptors bind are not known. The sequenced material came from blood. These TCRs come from a girl under 18 with multiple sclerosis.

Many counts were recorded for this clonotype. V usage is TRBV27 and J usage is TRBJ1-5; D call uncertain. V lost 5 bases to trimming and J lost 2 bases, with 13 bases between them. The CDR3 runs 15 residues. Germline-derived CDR1 and CDR2 are MNHEY and SMNVEV (reference sequence). The CDR3 DNA reads TGTGCCAGCAGTACAGTACCCTGGGGCAATCAGCCCCAGCATTTT. Translation gives CASSTVPWGNQPQHF.

A note on this clonotype: A read error is possible here, since a much larger clone lies one base away. The chain recombines TRBV9 with TRBJ1-2; the match to TRBD1 covers 10 bases. Germline V gene lookup returns CDR1 SGDLS and CDR2 YYNGEE. The CDR3 has 18 amino acids. CDR3 in amino acids: CASSPAWDRGGPDYGYIF. In DNA form, the CDR3 reads TGTGCCAGCAGCCCCGCCTGGGACAGGGGAGGCCCAGACTATGGCTACATCTTC.

This clonotype was detected many times. The rearrangement joins TRBV5-1 to TRBJ1-1; 7 nucleotides agree with TRBD1. In germline, CDR1 is SGHRS, CDR2 YFSETQ. The CDR3 is 13 residues long. V shed 2 bases, J shed 5 bases, and the junction held 3 bases outside the gene matches. The CDR3 loop is CASSFDRATEAFF. As DNA, the CDR3 is TGCGCCAGCAGCTTCGACAGGGCAACTGAAGCTTTCTTT.

There are many counts of this clonotype. This rearrangement joins TRBV20-1 to TRBJ2-5, with D tentatively TRBD1 (7 bases). Germline lookup yields CDR1 DFQATT and CDR2 SNEGSKA (reference sequence). Trimming removed 6 bases from V and 2 bases from J, with 16 bases in between. This CDR3 has 14 amino acids. This chain's CDR3 is CSAGPRGVQETQYF. Here the CDR3 DNA reads TGCAGTGCAGGCCCCAGGGGGGTTCAAGAGACCCAGTACTTC.

The V and J genes are TRBV12-3 or TRBV12-4 and TRBJ2-3, with D perhaps assigned TRBD1 or TRBD2 (5 bases each). V was cut by 8 bases and J by 4 bases, with 19 bases left in between. The CDR3 runs to 15 residues. CDR3 loop: CASCPGRVSADTQYF. The DNA of the CDR3 is TGTGCCAGCTGCCCAGGGAGAGTGAGCGCAGATACGCAGTATTTT.

Of note for this clonotype: This may be a read error: a much more frequent sequence differs by one nucleotide. The J gene is TRBJ2-3, the V gene TRBV15; weak D call: TRBD1 (6 bases). The CDR3 contains 15 residues. The V gene's germline CDR1 is LNHNV and CDR2 YYDKDF (reference sequence). Trimming stripped 5 bases from V and 2 bases from J, with 14 bases between. The CDR3 DNA reads TGTGCCACCAGCCTACGACAGGCCAACACAGATACGCAGTATTTT. Translated, it gives CATSLRQANTDTQYF.

Comments on this clonotype: A much larger clone sits a single nucleotide away, making a read error possible. V is TRBV20-1 and J is TRBJ1-5; D not certain. V dropped 0 bases and J dropped 9 bases, with 15 bases sitting between them. The V gene's germline CDR1 is DFQATT and CDR2 SNEGSKA (reference sequence). This CDR3 is built from 14 residues. The CDR3 nucleotides are TGCAGTGCTAGAGATATGAGGAATACGCGGCCCCAGCATTTT. Protein product: CSARDMRNTRPQHF.